This T cell receptor beta chain is from a study of OX40 agonist ivuxolimab in advanced cancers. Whole-study findings and limits: Low normalized clonal expansion also occurred in some nonresponding patients. Averaged across samples, CD8+ T cells carried more expanded clones than CD4+ did. The 0.1-3.0 mg/kg partial responders had among the lowest clonal expansion.

The method was immunoSEQ multiplex PCR; TCRdb's version includes in-frame clones alone and lacks a portion of them. The sample includes 75,000 to 90,000 clones, around nine tenths of them seen just once. Of note for this clone: Its antigen remains unidentified.

Exclusion applied to patients with autoimmune disease history or systemic immunosuppression. CDR3 length equals 17 residues. V was cut by 1 base and J by 9 bases, with 19 bases left in between. CDR1 and CDR2 (germline): SGHTA, FQGNSA. Source: CD4+ or CD8+ T cells sorted from blood, taken in a trial of the OX40 agonist ivuxolimab. J is TRBJ1-6 and V is TRBV7-2; D gene unclear. The receptor's source is an adult with an advanced solid tumor such as melanoma, head and neck, liver or kidney cancer. The CDR3 coding sequence is TGTGCCAGCAGCTTAGGGGCCGGAGGGAACTTAGGTTCACCCCTCCACTTT. It specifies CASSLGAGGNLGSPLHF.